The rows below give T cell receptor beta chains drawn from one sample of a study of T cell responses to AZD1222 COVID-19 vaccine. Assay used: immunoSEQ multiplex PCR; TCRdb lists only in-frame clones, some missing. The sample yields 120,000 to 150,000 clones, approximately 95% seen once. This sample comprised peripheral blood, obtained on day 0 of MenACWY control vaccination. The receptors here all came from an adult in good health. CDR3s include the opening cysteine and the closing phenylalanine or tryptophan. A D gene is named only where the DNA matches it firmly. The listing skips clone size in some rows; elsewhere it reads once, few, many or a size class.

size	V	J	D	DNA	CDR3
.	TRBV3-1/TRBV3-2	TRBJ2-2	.	TGTGCCAGCAGCCAAGATTTCTTTGCGAACACCGGGGAGCTGTTTTTT	CASSQDFFANTGELFF
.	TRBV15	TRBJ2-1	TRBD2	TGTGCCACCAGCACCTGGGACTATCGACATAACAATGAGCAGTTCTTC	CATSTWDYRHNNEQFF
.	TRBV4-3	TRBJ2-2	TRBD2	TGCGCCAGCAGCCAAGATCCCAGCGGGGGGGCCGGGGAGCTGTTTTTT	CASSQDPSGGAGELFF
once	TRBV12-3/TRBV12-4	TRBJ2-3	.	TGTGCCAGCAGCCGGAGGGCAGAGGATACGCAGTATTTT	CASSRRAEDTQYF
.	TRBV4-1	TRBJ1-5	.	TGCGCCAGCAGCCAAGATCTCAGGGAAGGTGTCAATCAGCCCCAGCATTTT	CASSQDLREGVNQPQHF
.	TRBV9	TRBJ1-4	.	TGTGCCAGCAGCGTTTTCGATGTTCCTAATGAAAAACTGTTTTTT	CASSVFDVPNEKLFF
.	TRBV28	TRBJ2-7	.	TGTGCCAGCGGCCCCGCATACGAGCAGTACTTC	CASGPAYEQYF
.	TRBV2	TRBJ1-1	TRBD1	TGTGCCAGCCACGGGACAGGGGTTGAAGCTTTCTTT	CASHGTGVEAFF
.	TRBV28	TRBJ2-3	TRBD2	TGTGCCAGCACCCTAGCGGGAGGGCCAGATACGCAGTATTTT	CASTLAGGPDTQYF
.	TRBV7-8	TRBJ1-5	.	TGTGCCAGCAGCTTAATGAGGGGAGGAAGCAATCAGCCCCAGCATTTT	CASSLMRGGSNQPQHF
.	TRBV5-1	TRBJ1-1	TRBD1	TGCGCCAGCAGCTTGGCGACAGGGGGTATAGGCACTGAAGCTTTCTTT	CASSLATGGIGTEAFF
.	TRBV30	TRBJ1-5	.	TGTGCCTGGAGTTCCCGGGTTGGGATCAATCAGCCCCAGCATTTT	CAWSSRVGINQPQHF
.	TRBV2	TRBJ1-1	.	TGTGCCAGCAGTGAAGTCGGGGAGATAGCTTTCTTT	CASSEVGEIAFF
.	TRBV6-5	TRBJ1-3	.	TGTGCCAGCGCCGCCTCCAGCTCTGGAAACACCATATATTTT	CASAASSSGNTIYF
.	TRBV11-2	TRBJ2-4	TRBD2	TGTGCCAGCAGCCGGACTAGCGGGGGGTACCTAGCCAAAAACATTCAGTACTTC	CASSRTSGGYLAKNIQYF
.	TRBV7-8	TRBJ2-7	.	TGTGCCAGCAGCGGACAAGCTTCCTACGAGCAGTACTTC	CASSGQASYEQYF
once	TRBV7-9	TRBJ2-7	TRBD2	TGTGCCAGCAGCTTAGTAGGCGGGACTAGCTCCTACGAGCAGTACTTC	CASSLVGGTSSYEQYF
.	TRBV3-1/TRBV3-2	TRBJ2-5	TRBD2	TGTGCCAGCAGCTACGGCCTACTAGCGGGGGGGCAGGAGACCCAGTACTTC	CASSYGLLAGGQETQYF
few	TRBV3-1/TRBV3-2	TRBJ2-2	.	TGTGCCAGCAGCCAAGAGGTTGAGGGGGATAATGAGGAGCTGTTTTTT	CASSQEVEGDNEELFF
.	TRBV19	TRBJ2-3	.	TGTGCCAGTAGTATTCAGGACGGCGATACGCAGTATTTT	CASSIQDGDTQYF
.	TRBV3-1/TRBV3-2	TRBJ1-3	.	TGTGCCAGCAGCCAAGATTTGCACAGATCAAACACCATATATTTT	CASSQDLHRSNTIYF
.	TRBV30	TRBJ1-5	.	TGTGCCTGGAGCGAGGGCAGGGGACTCAATCAGCCCCAGCATTTT	CAWSEGRGLNQPQHF
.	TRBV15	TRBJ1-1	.	TGTGCCACCAGCAGAGACATGATAAAGAACACTGAAGCTTTCTTT	CATSRDMIKNTEAFF
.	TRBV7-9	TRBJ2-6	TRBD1	TGTGCCAGCAGCTCCTACAGGGGATCCGGGGCCAACGTCCTGACTTTC	CASSSYRGSGANVLTF
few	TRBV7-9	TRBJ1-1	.	TGTGCCAGCAGCTCGTCCGGGACCCCGATGAACACTGAAGCTTTCTTT	CASSSSGTPMNTEAFF
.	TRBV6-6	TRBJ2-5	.	TGTGCCAGCAGTTACTCAGAGTTCCAAGAGACCCAGTACTTC	CASSYSEFQETQYF
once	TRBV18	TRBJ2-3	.	TGTGCCAGCTCACCGGGGGATACGCAGTATTTT	CASSPGDTQYF
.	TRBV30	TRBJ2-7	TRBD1	TGTGCCTGGAGTGGTACAGGGGGCCTCGCCGAGCAGTACTTC	CAWSGTGGLAEQYF
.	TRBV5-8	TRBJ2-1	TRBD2	TGTGCCAGCAGCTTGGGACTAGCGGAGTACAATGAGCAGTTCTTC	CASSLGLAEYNEQFF
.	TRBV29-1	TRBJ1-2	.	TGCAGCGTTGATTCCCGGGGCGGCTATGGCTACACCTTC	CSVDSRGGYGYTF
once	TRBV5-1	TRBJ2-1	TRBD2	TGCGCCAGCAGCTTTCCGGCTAGCGGTTCCTACAATGAGCAGTTCTTC	CASSFPASGSYNEQFF
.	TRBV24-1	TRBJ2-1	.	TGTGCCACCAGTGATCCGGGACGGGTCCATGAGCAGTTCTTC	CATSDPGRVHEQFF
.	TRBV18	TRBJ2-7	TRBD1	TGTGCCAGCTCACCAGGTGCCGGGACAGGAGTTTACGAGCAGTACTTC	CASSPGAGTGVYEQYF
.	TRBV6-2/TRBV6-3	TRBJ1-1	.	TGTGCCAGCAGCAACCCTGGGAGGGGAAATGGTATCTTT	CASSNPGRGNGIF
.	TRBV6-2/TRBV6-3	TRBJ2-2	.	TGTGCCAGCAGTTACGACACCAACACCGGGGAGCTGTTTTTT	CASSYDTNTGELFF
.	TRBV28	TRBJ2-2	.	TGTGCCAGCACGCTTCTCCGTGGGGGCGCGAACACCGGGGAGCTGTTTTTT	CASTLLRGGANTGELFF
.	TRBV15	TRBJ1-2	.	TGTGCCACCAGCAGAGATCCCGGGGGGGCTTACGGCTACACCTTC	CATSRDPGGAYGYTF
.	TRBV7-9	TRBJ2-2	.	TGTGCCAGCAGCTACGCTATAGCGGTCGGCGGGGAGCTGTTTTTT	CASSYAIAVGGELFF
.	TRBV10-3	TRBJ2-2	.	TGTGCCACGGGACCCGAAACCGGGGAGCTGTTTTTT	CATGPETGELFF
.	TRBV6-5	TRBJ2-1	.	TGTGCCAGCAGCTACGAGCAGGGACTCTCCTACAATGAGCAGTTCTTC	CASSYEQGLSYNEQFF
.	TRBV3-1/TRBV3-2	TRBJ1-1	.	TGTGCCAGCAGCCAAGAAAGTCATCACGTTTGGAAACCTTGGGCTTTCTTT	CASSQESHHVWKPWAFF
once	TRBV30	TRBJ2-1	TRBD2	TGTGCCTGGAGGGTTAGCGGGAGGAGCTCCTACAATGAGCAGTTCTTC	CAWRVSGRSSYNEQFF
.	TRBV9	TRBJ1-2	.	TGTGCCAGCAGCGCCTCAATGCTCCCAGATTATGGCTACACCTTC	CASSASMLPDYGYTF
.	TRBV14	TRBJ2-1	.	TGTGCCAGCAGCCAAGATCTTGCCGGGTATGCCTACAATGAGCAGTTCTTC	CASSQDLAGYAYNEQFF
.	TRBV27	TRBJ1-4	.	TGTGCCAGCAGTTTACTTCGGCCGTCGAGGGGTTACGAAAAACTGTTTTTT	CASSLLRPSRGYEKLFF
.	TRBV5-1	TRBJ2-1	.	TGCGCCAGTTCCGGGGGTTCCTACAATGAGCAGTTCTTC	CASSGGSYNEQFF
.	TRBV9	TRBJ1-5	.	TGTGCCAGCAGCGGAAACGGACAGACCAATCAGCCCCAGCATTTT	CASSGNGQTNQPQHF
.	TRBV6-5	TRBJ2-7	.	TGTGCCAGCAGGTCAATCAGGGATAACTACGAGCAGTACTTC	CASRSIRDNYEQYF
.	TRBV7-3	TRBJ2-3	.	TGTGCCAGCAGCTTAAAAGAAGGCGGCAGGCCCCTCACAGATACGCAGTATTTT	CASSLKEGGRPLTDTQYF
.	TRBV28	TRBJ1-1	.	TGTGCCAGCAGTTTCGACAGTGCAAGGGTTGGAGCTTTCTTT	CASSFDSARVGAFF
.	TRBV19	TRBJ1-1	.	TGTGCCAGCAGGGTTTTCACTGAAGCTTTCTTT	CASRVFTEAFF
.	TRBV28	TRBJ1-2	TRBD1	TGTGCCAGCAGTTCCCCGGACAGGACCATAGACATTTATGGCTACACCTTC	CASSSPDRTIDIYGYTF
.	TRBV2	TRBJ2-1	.	TGTGCCAGCAGTGAACGGGCGGGACCGTACAATGAGCAGTTCTTC	CASSERAGPYNEQFF
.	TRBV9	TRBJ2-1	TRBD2	TGTGCCAGCAGCGTAGAAGGACTAGTTAATGAGCAGTTCTTC	CASSVEGLVNEQFF
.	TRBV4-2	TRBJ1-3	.	TGTGCCAGCAGCCAAGACGTAGCAGTCTCTGGAAACACCATATATTTT	CASSQDVAVSGNTIYF
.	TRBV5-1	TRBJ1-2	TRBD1	TGCGCCAGCAGCCCCAAGGGACAGGGGGTAGGAGGCTACACCTTC	CASSPKGQGVGGYTF
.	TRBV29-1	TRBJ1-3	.	TGCAGCGTTGACGGAGCGGGGGGCTCTGGAAACACCATATATTTT	CSVDGAGGSGNTIYF
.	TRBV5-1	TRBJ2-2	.	TGCGCCAGCAACGTACAGGGGAGGGCCGGGGAGCTGTTTTTT	CASNVQGRAGELFF
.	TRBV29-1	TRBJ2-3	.	TGCAGCTCCTTCACAGATACGCAGTATTTT	CSSFTDTQYF
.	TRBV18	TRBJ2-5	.	TGTGCCAGCTCCCGTACGGCGGAACTTCCGGAGACCCAGTACTTC	CASSRTAELPETQYF